The rows below give T cell receptor beta chains drawn from one sample of a study of T-cell memory formation after mild COVID-19. One entry per CDR3 protein, called by TCRdb with MiXCR from the 5' RACE reads. The sample includes hundreds of thousands of distinct CDR3 sequences, 18% of them seen just once. The source material was PBMCs or a T cell subset sorted from them (not recorded which). These receptors all come from an adult woman who had mild COVID-19 (a few samples of this study predate the infection). Cell type and time point are not known. CDR3s include the opening cysteine and the closing phenylalanine or tryptophan. Rows may omit the clone size; those that give it use once, few, many or a size class.

V: TRBV7-2
J: TRBJ2-1
size: .
CDR3: CASSWGTLEQFF

V: TRBV11-2
J: TRBJ2-2
size: .
CDR3: CASRIRGELFF

V: TRBV12-3/TRBV12-4
J: TRBJ1-1
size: .
CDR3: CASSSLPSEAFF

V: TRBV12-3/TRBV12-4
J: TRBJ1-6
size: few
CDR3: CASSPRTGGYGSPLHF

V: TRBV5-1
J: TRBJ2-7
size: .
CDR3: CASRTGQEWEQYF

V: TRBV10-3
J: TRBJ2-7
size: few
CDR3: CAISESPGLAYEQYF

V: TRBV4-1
J: TRBJ1-2
size: .
CDR3: CASSQGATGYTF

V: TRBV5-1
J: TRBJ2-5
size: few
CDR3: CASSSGQGVKTQYF

V: TRBV6-5
J: TRBJ1-6
size: few
CDR3: CASSYVGGRGLWSPLHF

V: TRBV7-2
J: TRBJ1-2
size: few
CDR3: CASSLRVPGVGYTF

V: TRBV12-3/TRBV12-4
J: TRBJ2-3
size: many
CDR3: CASSFRTAAYTDTQYF

V: TRBV7-2
J: TRBJ2-2
size: .
CDR3: CASSLALLAGYTGELFF

V: TRBV7-2
J: TRBJ2-5
size: .
CDR3: CASSEGTGRARAQYF

V: TRBV30
J: TRBJ2-1
size: .
CDR3: CAWSGGYYNEQFF

V: TRBV7-2
J: TRBJ2-1
size: .
CDR3: CASSLSGARYNEQFF

V: TRBV4-2
J: TRBJ1-2
size: .
CDR3: CASSQEGEGSFWYGYTF

V: TRBV3-1
J: TRBJ2-7
size: .
CDR3: CASSQASAGVYEQYF

V: TRBV4-1
J: TRBJ1-6
size: .
CDR3: CASSQVAGTVSYNSPLHF

V: TRBV20-1
J: TRBJ2-1
size: .
CDR3: CSARRPSGRALEGFF

V: TRBV7-2
J: TRBJ2-1
size: .
CDR3: CASSLAPLAYNEQFF

V: TRBV10-3
J: TRBJ2-1
size: few
CDR3: CAISGRSGGNNEQFF

V: TRBV5-1
J: TRBJ1-1
size: once
CDR3: CASSLDRTNTEAFF

V: TRBV20-1
J: TRBJ2-1
size: few
CDR3: CSARDPGQGSYNEQFF

V: TRBV25-1
J: TRBJ2-2
size: .
CDR3: CASSEWDYTGELFF

V: TRBV12-3/TRBV12-4
J: TRBJ1-2
size: .
CDR3: CASSPDREGYGYTF

V: TRBV25-1
J: TRBJ1-6
size: .
CDR3: CASSGGGRIGALHF

V: TRBV12-3/TRBV12-4
J: TRBJ2-7
size: .
CDR3: CASSDYYLNEQYF

V: TRBV12-3/TRBV12-4
J: TRBJ2-2
size: .
CDR3: CASTPLGGAGGTGELFF

V: TRBV11-1
J: TRBJ1-2
size: few
CDR3: CASSARTADYGYTF

V: TRBV18
J: TRBJ1-1
size: .
CDR3: CASSPRPRSENTEAFF

V: TRBV4-3
J: TRBJ2-1
size: few
CDR3: CASSQDWTLPNEQFF

V: TRBV3-1
J: TRBJ2-5
size: .
CDR3: CASRGLAGQETQYF

V: TRBV7-9
J: TRBJ1-1
size: .
CDR3: CASSLEGYRTEAFF

V: TRBV6-5
J: TRBJ1-5
size: .
CDR3: CASRPTAFNSNQPQHF

V: TRBV5-1
J: TRBJ2-3
size: .
CDR3: CASSLGGTGRTDTQYF

V: TRBV29-1
J: TRBJ1-1
size: few
CDR3: CSVNRGPTEAFF

V: TRBV30
J: TRBJ2-2
size: few
CDR3: CAWSGQTTGELFF

V: TRBV21-1
J: TRBJ2-5
size: few
CDR3: CASSKRTGEETQYF

V: TRBV6-2/TRBV6-3
J: TRBJ1-5
size: .
CDR3: CASSYSREGYNQPQHF

V: TRBV20-1
J: TRBJ2-5
size: .
CDR3: CSAGGELETQYF

V: TRBV7-9
J: TRBJ2-7
size: few
CDR3: CASSLEGLTDREFEQYF

V: TRBV11-3
J: TRBJ2-3
size: .
CDR3: CASSFQGPDTQYF

V: TRBV29-1
J: TRBJ2-3
size: few
CDR3: CSAKTGDTQYF